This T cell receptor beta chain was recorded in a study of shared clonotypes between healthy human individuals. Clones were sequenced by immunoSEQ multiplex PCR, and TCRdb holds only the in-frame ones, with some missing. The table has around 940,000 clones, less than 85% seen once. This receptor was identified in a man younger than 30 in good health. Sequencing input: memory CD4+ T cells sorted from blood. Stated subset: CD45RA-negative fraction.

This chain's CDR3 is CASRSTGGYEQYF. The CDR3 nucleotides read TGTGCCAGCAGATCCACGGGAGGCTACGAGCAGTACTTC. V gene TRBV2 combines with J gene TRBJ2-7, with TRBD2 matching 7 bases. This CDR3 is 13 amino acids long. The V gene end was trimmed by 6 bases and the J gene end by 3 bases; junction bases not matched to a gene: 5. Germline values: CDR1 SNHLY, CDR2 FYNNEI. The full variable domain, with the rest looked up from reference TRBV2 and TRBJ2-7, is EPEVTQTPSHQVTQMGQEVILRCVPISNHLYFYWYRQILGQKVEFLVSFYNNEISEKSEIFDDQFSVERPDGSNFTLKIRSTKLEDSAMYFCASRSTGGYEQYFGPGTRLTVT.